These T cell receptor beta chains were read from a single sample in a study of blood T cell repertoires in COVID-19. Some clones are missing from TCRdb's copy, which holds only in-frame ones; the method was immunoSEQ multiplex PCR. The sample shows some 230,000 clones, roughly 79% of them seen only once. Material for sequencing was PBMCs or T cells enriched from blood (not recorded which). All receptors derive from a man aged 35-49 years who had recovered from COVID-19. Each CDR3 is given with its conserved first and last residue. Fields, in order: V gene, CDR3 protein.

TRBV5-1 CASSWPPTGGSTDTQYF
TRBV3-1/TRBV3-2 CASSQGLAGGGTGELFF
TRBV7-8 CASSLARGGGTDTQYF
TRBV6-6 CASSLDNMDRDPRKLFF
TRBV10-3 CAISEPTDRNTEAFF
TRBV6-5 CASSYSQQWANEQFF
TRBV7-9 CASRDRGEAFF
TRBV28 CASSLTGGASREAFF
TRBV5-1 CASSLEGWTEAFF
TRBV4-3 CASSQRTGVGEKLFF
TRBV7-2 CASSWDREETQYF
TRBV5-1 CASSPQGGEQYF
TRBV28 CASDTGGQGYGYTF
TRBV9 CASSEGFYSNQPQHF
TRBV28 CASRLRSTGGAAGYTF
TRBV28 CASSPDRGYEQYF
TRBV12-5 CASGLGFPSEQFF
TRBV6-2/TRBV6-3 CASSSRTGWVNTEAFF
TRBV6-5 CASSSARGSQYF
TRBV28 CASSLTQEAFF
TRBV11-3 CASSLGQGTSGSSRELFF
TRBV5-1 CASSLPHLSGSSYEQYF
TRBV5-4 CASSFYRDSVPNYGYTF
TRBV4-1 CASSQDMGRAFF
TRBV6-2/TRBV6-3 CASSWSDRGHQPQHF
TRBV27 CASSRGTGGGYLGNQPQHF
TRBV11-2 CASSLTVYSGNTIYF
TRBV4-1 CASSLRLAGGPDSYEQYF
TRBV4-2 CASSLADTEAFF
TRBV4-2 CASSRELAAYEQYF
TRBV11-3 CASLRGFNEQFF
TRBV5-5 CASSPGGRADTQYF
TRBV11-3 CASSLDSVLSTGELFF
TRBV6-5 CASSYLDITDTQYF
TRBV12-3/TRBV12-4 CASSFETARVLTF
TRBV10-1 CASSETRWAEQFF
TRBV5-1 CASSLVPSDTQYF